This TCR beta chain was sequenced during a study of vaccination effects on CD4 cells after COVID-19. Study as a whole: Participants were given two doses of BNT162b2 or mRNA-1273 vaccine. From a couple of convalescent patients, samples were taken 16 days and one week before vaccination.

As concerns this clone: The antigen is unknown.

The ViraFEST assay expanded antigen-specific CD4+ T cells with viral peptide pools before sequencing. Cells that had been cultured for ten to eleven days were the source of isolated CD4+ T cells. PCR showed that the person got SARS-CoV-2 infection at some point between March and December 2020. The germline V and J ends were trimmed by 5 bases and 4 bases, with 10 bases remaining between them. Germline lookup yields CDR1 SGHNT and CDR2 YENEEA. CDR3 length: 13 residues. Study results and limitations: The authors studied few convalescent patients and collected no early post-infection timepoints. After vaccination, at late timepoints, clones induced by infection and by vaccine contracted markedly.

Here immunoSEQ multiplex PCR was the method, and the copy in TCRdb shows in-frame clones only, minus some. The sample shows 20,000 to 30,000 clones, 69% of them seen only once. The sequences come from CD4+ T cells from PBMCs cultured with SARS-CoV-2 spike peptides, collected before COVID-19 vaccination. The sequence came from a human donor who had a prior SARS-CoV-2 infection. This chain links TRBV11-3 with TRBJ2-3; no clear D. The CDR3 DNA reads as TGTGCCAGCAGCCTAATGTATTCAGATACGCAGTATTTT. This sequence encodes CASSLMYSDTQYF.